These T cell receptor beta chains were read from a single sample in a study of spatial heterogeneity in lung cancer. TCRdb fed the 5' RACE reads into MiXCR, producing one record per CDR3 protein. In the table there are 8,500 to 9,000 distinct CDR3 sequences, around 4.5% of which are singletons. The sample consisted of PBMCs, taken at surgery. These receptors were taken from a male donor with early-stage non-small cell lung cancer. The CDR3 runs from the conserved cysteine through the conserved F or W. D genes are given only for firm matches. Part of the rows lack a size; the others show once, few, many or a class for expanded clones.

d_call	clone_size	v_call	j_call	cdr3_aa	cdr3_nt
-	many	TRBV5-1	TRBJ2-5	CASCRSEAQETQYF	TGCGCCAGCTGCCGTTCGGAGGCCCAAGAGACCCAGTACTTC
-	medium-sized	TRBV27	TRBJ2-2	CASSFSHRSTGELFF	TGTGCCAGCAGTTTCAGCCACAGGTCCACCGGGGAGCTGTTTTTT
-	many	TRBV28	TRBJ2-5	CASSLWAGQETQYF	TGTGCCAGCAGTTTATGGGCAGGCCAAGAGACCCAGTACTTC
-	many	TRBV28	TRBJ2-5	CASSPGSQETQYF	TGTGCCAGCAGTCCAGGATCCCAAGAGACCCAGTACTTC
TRBD1	-	TRBV15	TRBJ1-2	CATSRETGYGYTF	TGTGCCACCAGCAGAGAGACAGGGTATGGCTACACCTTC
-	-	TRBV7-9	TRBJ2-5	CASSSPGGAAQETQYF	TGTGCCAGCAGCTCTCCTGGCGGGGCGGCCCAAGAGACCCAGTACTTC
TRBD1	medium-sized	TRBV28	TRBJ1-2	CASSFPRQGSYGYTF	TGTGCCAGCAGTTTTCCACGACAGGGCAGCTATGGCTACACCTTC
-	many	TRBV20-1	TRBJ2-1	CSARDGRGPNNEQFF	TGCAGTGCTAGAGATGGCCGGGGGCCCAACAATGAGCAGTTCTTC
-	many	TRBV20-1	TRBJ2-1	CSATEPNEQFF	TGCAGTGCCACAGAGCCCAATGAGCAGTTCTTC
-	many	TRBV20-1	TRBJ2-7	CSASTVSKGEQYF	TGCAGTGCTTCTACAGTGAGTAAAGGCGAGCAGTACTTC
-	many	TRBV12-3/TRBV12-4	TRBJ2-7	CASSPQGFGYEQYF	TGTGCCAGCAGTCCCCAGGGTTTTGGGTACGAGCAGTACTTC
-	once	TRBV5-4	TRBJ2-7	CVSGGQAIADEQYF	TGTGTCAGCGGGGGACAGGCGATAGCCGACGAGCAGTACTTC
-	many	TRBV14	TRBJ1-1	CASSQQGGGRTEAFF	TGTGCCAGCAGCCAACAGGGTGGAGGACGCACTGAAGCTTTCTTT
-	many	TRBV20-1	TRBJ1-1	CSSYRVGATEAFF	TGCAGCTCCTACAGGGTAGGGGCCACTGAAGCTTTCTTT
-	many	TRBV5-1	TRBJ1-1	CASSSSGRGTNTEAFF	TGCGCCAGCAGCTCCTCAGGCCGGGGGACGAACACTGAAGCTTTCTTT
-	many	TRBV20-1	TRBJ2-7	CSATGGGEQYF	TGCAGTGCTACGGGGGGCGGCGAGCAGTACTTC
-	few	TRBV28	TRBJ2-6	CATLKSSGANVLTF	TGTGCCACCTTAAAGAGCTCTGGGGCCAACGTCCTGACTTTC
-	many	TRBV4-1	TRBJ1-1	CASSRSGHMNTEAFF	TGCGCCAGCAGCCGATCCGGACATATGAACACTGAAGCTTTCTTT